This TCR beta chain comes out of a study of post-analysis software for immune sequencing data. Study at large: Relapsing-remitting, secondary progressive and progressive-relapsing forms made up the multiple sclerosis disease courses. General study points: Significantly decreased normalized Chao1 diversity was recorded for multiple sclerosis patients relative to controls. Strong same-batch co-clustering of samples appeared with F measure clustering.

There are a few counts of this clonotype. The antigen is unknown. Prepared TCR beta cDNA libraries contained unique molecular identifiers. TCRdb re-analysed the PCR reads in MiXCR, keeping a single row per CDR3 protein. The sample lists hundreds of thousands of distinct CDR3 sequences, approximately 59% occurring once. Sequenced: blood. The clonotype was recovered from a girl aged 2-9 years with multiple sclerosis.

CDR3 sequence (DNA): TGCAGCGTTGCAACCGGGACGAGCGAGCAGTACTTC. It is translated as CSVATGTSEQYF. The chain combines TRBV29-1 with TRBJ2-7; D tentatively fits TRBD1 or TRBD2 (5 bases each). The CDR3 covers 12 residues. The germline V and J ends were trimmed by 4 bases and 6 bases, with 13 bases remaining between them. From germline, CDR1 is SQVTM and CDR2 ANQGSEA.